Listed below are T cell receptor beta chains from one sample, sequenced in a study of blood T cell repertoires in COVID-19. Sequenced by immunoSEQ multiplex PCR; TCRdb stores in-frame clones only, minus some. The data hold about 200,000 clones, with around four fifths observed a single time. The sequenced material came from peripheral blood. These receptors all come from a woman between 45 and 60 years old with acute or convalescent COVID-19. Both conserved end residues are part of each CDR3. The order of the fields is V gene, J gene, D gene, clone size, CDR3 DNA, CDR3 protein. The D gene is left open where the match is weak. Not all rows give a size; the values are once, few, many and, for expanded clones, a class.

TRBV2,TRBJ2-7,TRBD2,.,TGTGCCAGCACCCGGGAGGGCCGGGGAGGGGCTCACGAGCAGTACTTC,CASTREGRGGAHEQYF
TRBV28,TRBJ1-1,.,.,TGTGCCAGCAGTTTCTCAGGGGCCCCCGAAGCTTTCTTT,CASSFSGAPEAFF
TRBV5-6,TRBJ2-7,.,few,TGTGCCAGCAGTCTCGGCCCACAGGGCTACGAGCAGTACTTC,CASSLGPQGYEQYF
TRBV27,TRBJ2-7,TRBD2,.,TGTGCCAGCAGTCCCCCCGGGGTTAGCGGGAGAGGAGTGTACGAGCAGTACTTC,CASSPPGVSGRGVYEQYF
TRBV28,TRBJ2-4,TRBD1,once,TGTGCCAGCAGTCCCGGACAGGGAAACATTCAGTACTTC,CASSPGQGNIQYF
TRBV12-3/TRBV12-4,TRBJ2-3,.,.,TGTGCCAGCAGTTTACTAGCGGATACGCAGTATTTT,CASSLLADTQYF
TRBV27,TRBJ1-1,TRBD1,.,TGTGCCAGCAGTTGGACAGGGGCGAACACTGAAGCTTTCTTT,CASSWTGANTEAFF
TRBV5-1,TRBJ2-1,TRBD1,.,TGCGCCAGCGACCCGGGACAGGGGGTCCATGAGCAGTTCTTC,CASDPGQGVHEQFF
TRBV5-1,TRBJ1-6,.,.,TGCGCCAGCAGCTTGGCCGGGTTGTCACCCCTCCACTTT,CASSLAGLSPLHF
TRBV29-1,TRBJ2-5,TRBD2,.,TGCAGCGTTGAACAGGGCGGGAGGGAGACCCAGTACTTC,CSVEQGGRETQYF
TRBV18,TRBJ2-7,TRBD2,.,TGTGCCAGCTCACCTGGGACTAGCCGTCCTAAAGGATACGAGCAGTACTTC,CASSPGTSRPKGYEQYF
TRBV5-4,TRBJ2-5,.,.,TGTGCCAGCAGCTACCTGGGGGGTAGGATGGAGACCCAGTACTTC,CASSYLGGRMETQYF
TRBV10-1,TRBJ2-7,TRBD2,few,TGCGCCAGCAGGGAGGGACTAGCGGAACCCTACGAGCAGTACTTC,CASREGLAEPYEQYF
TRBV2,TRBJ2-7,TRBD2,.,TGTGCCAGCAGTGAGCGCTCGCAGGGGGCCGGGCTAGCGGGAGACAACTACGAGCAGTACTTC,CASSERSQGAGLAGDNYEQYF
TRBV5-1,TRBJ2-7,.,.,TGCGCCAGCAGCTCACGTCAGGGGCATTCAAGCTACGAGCAGTACTTC,CASSSRQGHSSYEQYF
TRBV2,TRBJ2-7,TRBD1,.,TGTGCCAGCAATCCCGGGACAGGGGACGAGCAGTACTTC,CASNPGTGDEQYF
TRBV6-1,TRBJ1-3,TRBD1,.,TGTGCCAGCCGCGACAGGGACTCTGGAAACACCATATATTTT,CASRDRDSGNTIYF
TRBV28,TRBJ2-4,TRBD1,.,TGTGCCAGCAGTTTAGGAACAGGGGGCACGCTAGCCAAAAACATTCAGTACTTC,CASSLGTGGTLAKNIQYF